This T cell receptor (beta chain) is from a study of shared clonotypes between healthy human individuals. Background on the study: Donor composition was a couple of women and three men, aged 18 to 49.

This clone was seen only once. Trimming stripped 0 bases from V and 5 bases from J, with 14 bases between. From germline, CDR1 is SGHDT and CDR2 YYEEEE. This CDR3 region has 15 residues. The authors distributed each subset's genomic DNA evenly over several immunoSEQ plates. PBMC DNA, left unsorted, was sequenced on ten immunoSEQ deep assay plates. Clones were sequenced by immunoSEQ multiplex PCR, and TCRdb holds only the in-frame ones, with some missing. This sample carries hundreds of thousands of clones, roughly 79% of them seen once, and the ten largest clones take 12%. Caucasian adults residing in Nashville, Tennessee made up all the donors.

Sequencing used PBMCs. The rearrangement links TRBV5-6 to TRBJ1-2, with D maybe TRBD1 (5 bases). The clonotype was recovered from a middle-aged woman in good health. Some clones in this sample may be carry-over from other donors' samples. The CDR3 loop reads CASSLASGGAYGYTF. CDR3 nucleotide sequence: TGTGCCAGCAGCTTGGCCAGCGGAGGGGCATATGGCTACACCTTC.